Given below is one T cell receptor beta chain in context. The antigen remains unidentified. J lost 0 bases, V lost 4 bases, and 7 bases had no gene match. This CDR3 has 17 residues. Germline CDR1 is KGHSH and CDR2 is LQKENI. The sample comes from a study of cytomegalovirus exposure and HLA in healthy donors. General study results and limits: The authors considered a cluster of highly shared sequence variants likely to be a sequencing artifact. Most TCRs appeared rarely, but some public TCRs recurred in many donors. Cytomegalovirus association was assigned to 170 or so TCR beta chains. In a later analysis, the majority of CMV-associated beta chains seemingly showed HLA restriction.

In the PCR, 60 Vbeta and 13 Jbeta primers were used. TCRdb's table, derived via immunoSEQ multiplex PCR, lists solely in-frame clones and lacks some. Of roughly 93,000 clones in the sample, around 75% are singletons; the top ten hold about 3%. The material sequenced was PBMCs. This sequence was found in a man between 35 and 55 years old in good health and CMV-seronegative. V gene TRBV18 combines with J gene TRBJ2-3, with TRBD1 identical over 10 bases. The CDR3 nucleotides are TGTGCCAGCTCACGAACACCGGGACAGGGGAGCACAGATACGCAGTATTTT. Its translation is CASSRTPGQGSTDTQYF.